The entry that follows covers one TCR beta chain sequence. The sample is drawn from a study of blood T cell repertoires in COVID-19. The CDR3 extends over 13 amino acids. Germline V gene data show CDR1 as SGHRS and CDR2 as YFSETQ. Between the trimmed V and J ends, which lost 3 bases and 8 bases, there was a span of 14 bases. The method was immunoSEQ multiplex PCR; TCRdb's version includes in-frame clones alone and lacks a portion of them. The table includes around 280,000 clones, roughly 80% detected once. The genes are TRBV5-1 and TRBJ1-2; D call uncertain. The sequenced sample was peripheral blood. The sequence derives from a woman in her fifties or sixties with active or convalescent COVID-19. The CDR3 spells CASSSVFGDGYTF. The CDR3 bases are TGCGCCAGCAGCTCGGTTTTTGGAGACGGCTACACCTTC. The variable domain in full, with the rest retrieved from reference TRBV5-1 and TRBJ1-2, is KAGVTQTPRYLIKTRGQQVTLSCSPISGHRSVSWYQQTPGQGLQFLFEYFSETQRNKGNFPGRFSGRQFSNSRSEMNVSTLELGDSALYLCASSSVFGDGYTFGSGTRLTVV.